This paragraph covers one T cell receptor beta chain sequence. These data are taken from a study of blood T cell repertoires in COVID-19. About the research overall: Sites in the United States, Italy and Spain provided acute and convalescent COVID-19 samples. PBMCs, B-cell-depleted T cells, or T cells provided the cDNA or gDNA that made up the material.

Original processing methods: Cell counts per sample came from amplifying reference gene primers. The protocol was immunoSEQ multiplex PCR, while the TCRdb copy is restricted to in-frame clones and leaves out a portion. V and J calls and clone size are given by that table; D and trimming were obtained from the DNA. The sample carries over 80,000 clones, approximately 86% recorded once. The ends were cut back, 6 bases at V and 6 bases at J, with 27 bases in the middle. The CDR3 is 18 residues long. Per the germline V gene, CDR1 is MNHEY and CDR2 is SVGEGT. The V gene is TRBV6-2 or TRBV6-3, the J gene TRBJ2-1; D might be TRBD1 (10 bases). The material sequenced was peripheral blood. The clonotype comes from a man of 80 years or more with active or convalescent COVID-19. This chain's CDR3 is CASSGQGGRGLAGNEQFF. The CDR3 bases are TGTGCCAGCAGCGGACAGGGGGGAAGGGGACTAGCTGGCAATGAGCAGTTCTTC.